Sequencing of this T cell receptor beta chain was carried out in a study of T cell repertoires in cytomegalovirus infection. Study summary: From public TCR beta signatures came an indication of both CMV infection and matching HLA type. Study-wide results and limits: Summed public TCR beta family frequency identified CMV carriers bearing the relevant HLA. Clonotype analysis showed dominance of the ex vivo response by HLA-C-restricted CMV-specific TCR beta clonotypes.

The CDR3 has 16 residues. Germline loops: CDR1 SEHNR, CDR2 FQNEAQ (reference sequence). TCRdb passed the reads through MiXCR, listing each CDR3 protein once. The sample lists some 300,000 distinct CDR3 sequences, roughly 13% occurring once. For this clonotype: The antigen is undetermined. At one end, the junction sequence differs from germline, possibly due to a read error.

The rearrangement joins TRBV7-9 to TRBJ2-7, with 8 bases that match TRBD2. Sequenced: PBMCs. The source of this sequence is a human donor in good health (CMV status not recorded). Some clones in this sample may be carry-over from other donors' samples. The CDR3 loop reads CVSSSPGGGFGYEQYF. The CDR3, as DNA: TGTGTCAGCAGCTCCCCCGGGGGGGGTTTCGGTTACGAGCAGTACTTC.